This T cell receptor (beta chain) derives from a study of cytomegalovirus exposure and HLA in healthy donors. General observations from the study: The Asian-associated ancestry cluster reportedly had fewer N-insertions than the approximately 610-donor mean in a later analysis. Sequences of the TCR beta chain were said to predict the HLA-A and HLA-B alleles of most subjects accurately. The authors enumerated 150 to 200 TCR beta chains as linked to cytomegalovirus. TRBV6-2, TRBV6-3 and other indistinguishable V segments were excluded.

Germline lookup yields CDR1 MDHEN and CDR2 SYDVKM. The length of the CDR3 is 14 residues. The V and J ends lost 7 bases and 5 bases, in that order; junction bases with no gene match: 8. Primers included in the PCR were 60 Vbeta and 13 Jbeta primers. Clones were sequenced by immunoSEQ multiplex PCR, and TCRdb holds only the in-frame ones, with some missing. This sample has 150,000 to 200,000 clones, with roughly 78% found just once. Points on this clone: The antigen remains undetermined.

J is TRBJ2-3 and V is TRBV28; TRBD1 matches at 8 bases. The sequencing sample was made of PBMCs. This receptor was obtained from a woman in her forties or fifties in good health and CMV-seropositive. The CDR3 DNA is TGTGCCAGCAACACAGGGGGGTTGGTAGATACGCAGTATTTT. Residues: CASNTGGLVDTQYF.